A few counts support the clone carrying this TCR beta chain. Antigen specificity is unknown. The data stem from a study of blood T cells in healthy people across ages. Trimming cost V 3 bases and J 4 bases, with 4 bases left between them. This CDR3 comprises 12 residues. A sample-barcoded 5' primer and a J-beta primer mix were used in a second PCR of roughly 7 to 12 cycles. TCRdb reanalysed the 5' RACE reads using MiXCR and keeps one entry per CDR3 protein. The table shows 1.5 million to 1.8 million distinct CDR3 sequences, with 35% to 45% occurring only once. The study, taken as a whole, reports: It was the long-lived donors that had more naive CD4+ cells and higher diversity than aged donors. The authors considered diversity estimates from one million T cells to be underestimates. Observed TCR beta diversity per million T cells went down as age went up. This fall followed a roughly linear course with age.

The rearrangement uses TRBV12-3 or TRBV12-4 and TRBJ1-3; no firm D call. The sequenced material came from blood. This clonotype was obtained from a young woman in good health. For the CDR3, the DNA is TGTGCCAGCAGTTTTAAGGGAAACACCATATATTTT. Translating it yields CASSFKGNTIYF.